A selection of T cell receptor beta chains follows, all from one sample in a study of T cell responses to AZD1222 COVID-19 vaccine. Repertoires were generated with immunoSEQ multiplex PCR, while TCRdb's copy carries only in-frame clones and drops some. The sample lists 200,000 or so clones; 85% to 90% were seen once. The specimen was peripheral blood, collected on day 0 of AZD1222 vaccination. The origin of the receptors is an adult in good health. CDR3s include the opening cysteine and the closing phenylalanine or tryptophan. The D gene is left open where the match is weak. Clone size is given for some rows only: seen once, a few or many times, or a class if the clone is expanded.

j_gene,abundance,v_gene,d_gene,CDR3nt,CDR3aa
TRBJ2-7,few,TRBV10-3,.,TGTGCCATCAGTTTGGGTGACGAGCAGTACTTC,CAISLGDEQYF
TRBJ2-7,.,TRBV5-4,.,TGTGCCAGCAGCTTAACAGCCCTGGGCGAGCAGTACTTC,CASSLTALGEQYF
TRBJ2-1,.,TRBV11-1,TRBD2,TGTGCCAGCAGCTTATCCCCTAGCGGGGGAACTGAGCAGTTCTTC,CASSLSPSGGTEQFF
TRBJ1-4,.,TRBV9,.,TGTGCCAGCAGCGGAGGACCTGCAACTAATGAAAAACTGTTTTTT,CASSGGPATNEKLFF
TRBJ1-2,.,TRBV29-1,.,TGCAGCGTTGATTCAGGCAGTCACTATGGCTACACCTTC,CSVDSGSHYGYTF
TRBJ2-7,once,TRBV2,.,TGTGCCAGCAGTGAAGTGGGCTACGAGCAGTACTTC,CASSEVGYEQYF
TRBJ2-7,.,TRBV12-3/TRBV12-4,TRBD2,TGTGCCAGCAGCACGGGAGGGGTGGACGAGCAGTACTTC,CASSTGGVDEQYF
TRBJ1-1,.,TRBV9,.,TGTGCCAGCAGCGTAGGGGCGGTGGGGGGCACTGAAGCTTTCTTT,CASSVGAVGGTEAFF
TRBJ1-2,.,TRBV3-1/TRBV3-2,TRBD1,TGTGCCAACCAGGGGGACAGGGAAACTAACTATGGCTACACCTTC,CANQGDRETNYGYTF
TRBJ1-5,.,TRBV7-2,.,TGTGCCAGCAGCGCCACCGCGGGTAGCAATCAGCCCCAGCATTTT,CASSATAGSNQPQHF
TRBJ1-5,few,TRBV6-5,.,TGTGCCAGCAGTTACCGACCGACAGGTCAGCCCCAGCATTTT,CASSYRPTGQPQHF
TRBJ1-2,.,TRBV13,.,TGTGCCAGCAGCTTAACAAGAAAGAGTCCATATGGCTACACCTTC,CASSLTRKSPYGYTF
TRBJ1-5,.,TRBV21-1,.,TGTGCCAGCAGCAGACAGGGACAGCGAAATCAGCCCCAGCATTTT,CASSRQGQRNQPQHF
TRBJ1-2,.,TRBV6-5,.,TGTGCCAGCAGTTCTAAACCCAGGGGAGACTATGGCTACACCTTC,CASSSKPRGDYGYTF
TRBJ2-7,.,TRBV12-3/TRBV12-4,.,TGTGCCAGCAGTTTAGGGGTTGGGGAGCAGTACTTC,CASSLGVGEQYF
TRBJ2-7,.,TRBV2,.,TGTGCCAGCAGCCTGGTCCTCGAGCAGTACTTC,CASSLVLEQYF
TRBJ1-5,.,TRBV7-8,.,TGTGCCAGCAGCCCAGTTGGGGGGACCCAGCCCCAGCATTTT,CASSPVGGTQPQHF
TRBJ1-2,once,TRBV28,TRBD1,TGTGCCAGCCTGAAACAGGGGGGACCTGGCTACACCTTC,CASLKQGGPGYTF
TRBJ2-3,.,TRBV15,TRBD2,TGTGCCACCAGCAGAGATCTTAGCGGGGGGCTCTCCGGGGATACGCAGTATTTT,CATSRDLSGGLSGDTQYF
TRBJ2-7,.,TRBV29-1,.,TGCAGCGTTGAGGGTCCCGGGGCTAGCTCCTACGAGCAGTACTTC,CSVEGPGASSYEQYF
TRBJ2-1,.,TRBV27,.,TGTGCCAGCAGTCCCCAGACTATTAACAATGAGCAGTTCTTC,CASSPQTINNEQFF
TRBJ2-3,.,TRBV30,.,TGTGCCTGGAAGGGCGACCCTAGCACAGATACGCAGTATTTT,CAWKGDPSTDTQYF
TRBJ1-1,.,TRBV28,TRBD1,TGTGCCAGCAGTCAACAGGGGCATGAAGCTTTCTTT,CASSQQGHEAFF
TRBJ2-7,.,TRBV6-1,.,TGTGCCAGCAGTGAAGGCGACGCCCGGTGGCCCTACGAGCAGTACTTC,CASSEGDARWPYEQYF
TRBJ1-5,.,TRBV19,.,TGTGCCAGTAGTCCGACCCCAACTGGCACGGCGGAGCCCCAGCATTTT,CASSPTPTGTAEPQHF
TRBJ1-2,once,TRBV24-1,.,TGTGCCACCGAAGACAGTGTCTATGGCTACACCTTC,CATEDSVYGYTF
TRBJ2-1,.,TRBV5-3,.,TGTGCCAGAAGCTTCGCATTGAGCGGTTACAATGAGCAGTTCTTC,CARSFALSGYNEQFF
TRBJ1-2,few,TRBV7-3,.,TGTGCCAGCAGCTTAAACCAGGGTTATGGCTACACCTTC,CASSLNQGYGYTF
TRBJ1-5,.,TRBV7-9,.,TGTGCCAGCAGCTTAGGGGATTCGGGCAATCAGCCCCAGCATTTT,CASSLGDSGNQPQHF
TRBJ1-6,few,TRBV3-1/TRBV3-2,.,TGTGCCAGCAGCCAAGGAGTCAGGCAGCGAAATAATTCACCCCTCCACTTT,CASSQGVRQRNNSPLHF
TRBJ1-2,.,TRBV6-5,.,TGTGCCAGCAGCCCCAGTAGGGGAATCTATGGCTACACCTTC,CASSPSRGIYGYTF
TRBJ1-5,.,TRBV7-9,.,TGTGCCAGCGACGGCCACGGATCTAGCAATCAGCCCCAGCATTTT,CASDGHGSSNQPQHF
TRBJ1-2,.,TRBV6-2/TRBV6-3,TRBD1,TGTGCCAGCAGCAAAGAGACAGGGTTACGCTACACCTTC,CASSKETGLRYTF
TRBJ2-7,.,TRBV27,TRBD1,TGTGCCAGCAGCGAGGGGGGCAGACAGGGGTACGAGCAGTACTTC,CASSEGGRQGYEQYF
TRBJ2-7,.,TRBV18,.,TGTGCCAGCTCACCTTTTTCGCAGGGTGGATACGAGCAGTACTTC,CASSPFSQGGYEQYF
TRBJ2-2,.,TRBV7-3,.,TGTGCCAGCAGCTTAAATTCAGGCGCGAACACCGGGGAGCTGTTTTTT,CASSLNSGANTGELFF
TRBJ1-1,.,TRBV7-9,.,TGTGCCAGCAGCTTTTCTACAGGGGAAGCTTTCTTT,CASSFSTGEAFF
TRBJ2-1,.,TRBV4-1,TRBD2,TGCGCCAGCAGCCAAGACAGCGGGGGGGCTTACAATGAGCAGTTCTTC,CASSQDSGGAYNEQFF
TRBJ2-6,.,TRBV5-1,.,TGCGCCAGCAGCGGCGACGGCCCGTCCAACGTCCTGACTTTC,CASSGDGPSNVLTF
TRBJ2-3,.,TRBV5-1,.,TGCGCCAGCTTGGAGGGCTCTAGCACAGATACGCAGTATTTT,CASLEGSSTDTQYF
TRBJ1-5,few,TRBV6-4,.,TGTGCCAGCAGTGAGGGGGCGAATCAGCCCCAGCATTTT,CASSEGANQPQHF
TRBJ2-3,.,TRBV6-5,TRBD1,TGTGCCAGCAGGGACAGGGGACCAGATACGCAGTATTTT,CASRDRGPDTQYF
TRBJ1-4,.,TRBV19,.,TGTGCCAGTAGTATAGATAAAGCCGCAACTAATGAAAAACTGTTTTTT,CASSIDKAATNEKLFF
TRBJ1-2,.,TRBV5-1,.,TGCGCCAGCAGCTTGGGTTCTCTGGAGGGCTACACCTTC,CASSLGSLEGYTF
TRBJ1-3,.,TRBV7-6,.,TGTGCCAGCAGCCAGCTGGGGGGAGGTTCCTACTCTAGCTCTGGAAACACCATATATTTT,CASSQLGGGSYSSSGNTIYF
TRBJ2-3,.,TRBV7-9,.,TGTGCCAGCAGCTTAGCGGGCGGGACAGATACGCAGTATTTT,CASSLAGGTDTQYF
TRBJ1-4,.,TRBV29-1,TRBD1,TGCAGCGCGACAGGGGTCACAACTAATGAAAAACTGTTTTTT,CSATGVTTNEKLFF
TRBJ1-3,.,TRBV30,.,TGTGCCTGGACAGGGTGGACTGGAAACACCATATATTTT,CAWTGWTGNTIYF
TRBJ1-4,.,TRBV7-9,.,TGTGCCAGCAGCCCCCACTACGAAAAACTGTTTTTT,CASSPHYEKLFF
TRBJ1-3,.,TRBV19,.,TGTGCCAGTACCTCGGACAAAGAGGCTGGAAACACCATATATTTT,CASTSDKEAGNTIYF
TRBJ1-1,.,TRBV30,.,TGTGCCTGGGGGTTGTGGGCCACTGAAGCTTTCTTT,CAWGLWATEAFF
TRBJ2-7,once,TRBV9,.,TGTGCCAGCAGCGTATCGGGCGTGGCAGGTACCTACGAGCAGTACTTC,CASSVSGVAGTYEQYF
TRBJ1-4,medium-sized,TRBV2,.,TGTGCCAGCAACGGCCAGACGTTTGGTGAAAAACTGTTTTTT,CASNGQTFGEKLFF
TRBJ1-2,.,TRBV7-9,TRBD1,TGTGCCAGCAGCTTAGGTACAGGGGATGGCTACACCTTC,CASSLGTGDGYTF
TRBJ2-2,.,TRBV5-8,TRBD1,TGTGCCAGCAGCTTAGGACAGGGAGGCACCGGGGAGCTGTTTTTT,CASSLGQGGTGELFF
TRBJ2-1,.,TRBV19,TRBD2,TGTGCCAGTAAGGAGCGGGGGGCCAATGAGCAGTTCTTC,CASKERGANEQFF